The clone carrying this T cell receptor (beta chain) was seen only a few times. The antigen is not known. These data are taken from a study of vaccination effects on CD4 cells after COVID-19. About the research overall: Post-vaccine samples followed the second dose by a median of 72 days. Study conclusions and caveats: By a late point after vaccination, infection- and vaccine-induced clones had shrunk markedly through clonal contraction.

Antigen-specific CD4+ T cells were expanded (with viral peptide pools) by the ViraFEST assay ahead of sequencing. Upon completion of about ten days in culture, CD4+ T cells were isolated. Of the BNT162b2 and mRNA-1273 vaccines, participants received two doses of one or the other. According to the study, vaccine recipients showed no prior SARS-CoV-2 infection and negative nucleocapsid antibodies. PBMC cultures contained about 2 million cells per well, 10 IU/ml IL-2 and approximately 9.9 ug/ml peptides. Only in-frame clones appear in the TCRdb table, and some are missing; sequencing was by immunoSEQ multiplex PCR. The table records some 25,000 clones, 77% of them present only once. V shed 0 bases and J shed 3 bases, with 12 bases lying between them. From germline, CDR1 is SGHAT and CDR2 FQNNGV. The CDR3 is made up of 15 amino acids.

The sequence came from a human donor who received a COVID-19 vaccine. This chain links TRBV11-2 with TRBJ2-7; D not certain. The material was CD4+ T cells from PBMCs cultured with HCoV-NL63 spike peptides, obtained after COVID-19 vaccination. Here the CDR3 DNA reads TGTGCCAGCAGCTTAGAGCTAAGCACCTTCTACGAGCAGTACTTC. It translates to CASSLELSTFYEQYF.